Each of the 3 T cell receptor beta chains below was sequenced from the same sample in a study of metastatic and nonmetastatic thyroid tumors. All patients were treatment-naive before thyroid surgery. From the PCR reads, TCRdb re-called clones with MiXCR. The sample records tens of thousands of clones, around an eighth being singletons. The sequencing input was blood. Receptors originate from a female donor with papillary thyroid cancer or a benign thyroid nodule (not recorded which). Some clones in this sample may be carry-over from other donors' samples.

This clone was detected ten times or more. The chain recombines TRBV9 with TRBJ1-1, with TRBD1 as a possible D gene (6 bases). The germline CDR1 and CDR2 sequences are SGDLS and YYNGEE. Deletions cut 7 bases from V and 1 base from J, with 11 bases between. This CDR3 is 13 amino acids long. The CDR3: CASGGHQNTEAFF. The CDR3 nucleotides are TGTGCCAGCGGGGGACACCAGAACACTGAAGCTTTCTTT. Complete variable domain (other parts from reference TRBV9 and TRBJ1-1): DSGVTQTPKHLITATGQRVTLRCSPRSGDLSVYWYQQSLDQGLQFLIQYYNGEERAKGNILERFSAQQFPDLHSELNLSSLELGDSALYFCASGGHQNTEAFFGQGTRLTVV.

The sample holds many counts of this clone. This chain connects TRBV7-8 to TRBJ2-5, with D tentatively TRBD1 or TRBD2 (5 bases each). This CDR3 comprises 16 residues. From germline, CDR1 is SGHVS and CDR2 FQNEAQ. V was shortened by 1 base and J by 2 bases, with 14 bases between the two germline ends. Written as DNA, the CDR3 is TGTGCCAGCAGCTTAGTTGGGGGAGTGGGGCAAGAGACCCAGTACTTC. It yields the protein CASSLVGGVGQETQYF. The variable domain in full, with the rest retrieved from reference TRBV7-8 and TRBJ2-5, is GAGVSQSPRYKVAKRGQDVALRCDPISGHVSLFWYQQALGQGPEFLTYFQNEAQLDKSGLPSDRFFAERPEGSVSTLKIQRTQQEDSAVYLCASSLVGGVGQETQYFGPGTRLLVL.

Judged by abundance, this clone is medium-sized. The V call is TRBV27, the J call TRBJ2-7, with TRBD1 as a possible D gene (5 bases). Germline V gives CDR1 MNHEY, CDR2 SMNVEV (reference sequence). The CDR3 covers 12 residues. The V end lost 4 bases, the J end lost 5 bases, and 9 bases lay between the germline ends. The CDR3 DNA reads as TGTGCCAGCAGTTCCCAGGGCAACGAGCAGTACTTC. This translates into CASSSQGNEQYF.